Below, 31 T cell receptor beta chains from the same sample are listed, as sequenced in a study of CD8 T cells in ankylosing spondylitis. Regarding the study as a whole: About 8 highly homologous variants made up a TCR beta motif that seemed to typify ankylosing spondylitis blood.

TCRdb used MiXCR to reprocess the 5' RACE reads, holding one entry per CDR3 protein. The table lists a few hundred thousand distinct CDR3 sequences, around 7.6% of them singletons. No antigen is known for these receptors. The sequencing sample was made of blood, either unsorted or a sorted T cell fraction (not recorded which). Receptors were obtained from a male donor with ankylosing spondylitis.

The chain has TRBV7-8 and TRBJ2-2; D may be TRBD2 (5 bases). CDR3 length: 16 amino acids. V lost 1 base and J 5 bases, leaving 14 bases between the germline ends. Per germline, CDR1 SGHVS and CDR2 FQNEAQ. In DNA, the CDR3 is TGTGCCAGCAGCTTAGTAGGCGGTGGGGAGACCGGGGAGCTGTTTTTT. As protein: CASSLVGGGETGELFF.

V is TRBV3-1 and J is TRBJ2-7; 7 bases match TRBD2. The trim removed 8 bases at V and 6 bases at J, leaving 10 bases unmatched. The CDR3 runs to 13 residues. Germline CDR1 reads LGHDT; CDR2 reads YNNKEL (reference sequence). The CDR3 sequence: CASAERDPFEQYF. CDR3 bases: TGTGCCAGCGCCGAGCGGGACCCTTTCGAGCAGTACTTC.

This clonotype was seen ten or more times. V is TRBV20-1 and J is TRBJ1-5, with 10 bases lining up with TRBD1. This CDR3 comprises 15 residues. V lost 5 bases, J lost 2 bases, and 6 bases stayed unmatched. From germline, CDR1 is DFQATT and CDR2 SNEGSKA (reference sequence). The CDR3 bases are TGCAGTGCTCGAGGGGGGACAGGGGGCAATCAGCCCCAGCATTTT. This translates into CSARGGTGGNQPQHF.

V gene TRBV29-1 combines with J gene TRBJ2-7; 7 bases agree with TRBD2. This CDR3 spans 14 amino acids. The J segment lost 7 bases and the V segment lost 5 bases, leaving 14 bases of the junction unmatched. CDR1 SQVTM and CDR2 ANQGSEA come from the germline V gene. CDR3 coding DNA: TGCAGCGTTAGACCGGGACTACCGAGTTTGGAGCAGTACTTC. This sequence encodes CSVRPGLPSLEQYF.

The chain joins TRBV11-2 to TRBJ2-2; D tentatively reads TRBD1 or TRBD2 (5 bases each). The germline CDR1 and CDR2 sequences are SGHAT and FQNNGV. The CDR3 has 16 amino acids. V lost 5 bases and J 0 bases, leaving 13 bases between the germline ends. CDR3 region: CASSVRGSSNTGELFF. CDR3 DNA sequence: TGTGCCAGCAGCGTGAGGGGCTCGTCGAACACCGGGGAGCTGTTTTTT.

The CDR3 sequence is CARLEGQETQYF. The CDR3 coding sequence is TGTGCCCGGTTAGAGGGCCAAGAGACCCAGTACTTC. The chain uses TRBV11-3 and TRBJ2-5; D is perhaps TRBD2 (5 bases). The germline V gene encodes CDR1 SGHNT and CDR2 YENEEA. Trimming removed 11 bases at V and 1 base at J, with 11 bases between. The CDR3 loop spans 12 amino acids. Combining the CDR3 with reference TRBV11-3 and TRBJ2-5 gives the whole variable domain EAGVVQSPRYKIIEKKQPVAFWCNPISGHNTLYWYLQNLGQGPELLIRYENEEAVDDSQLPKDRFSAERLKGVDSTLKIQPAELGDSAVYLCARLEGQETQYFGPGTRLLVL.

This clonotype was seen a handful of times. V gene TRBV2 combines with J gene TRBJ2-1, with 7 nucleotides matching TRBD1. Losses at the gene ends were 8 bases for V and 4 bases for J; bases not matched to a gene: 17. CDR1 and CDR2 (germline): SNHLY, FYNNEI. CDR3 size: 17 residues. DNA of the CDR3: TGTGCCAGCTTAGCTCCCCGGCAGGGGGTTTTTTACAATGAGCAGTTCTTC. It encodes CASLAPRQGVFYNEQFF.

This clonotype has a handful of counts. This chain links TRBV29-1 with TRBJ2-2; D unclear. The V gene lost 4 bases and the J gene lost 6 bases, with 12 bases spanning the gap. This CDR3 spans 13 amino acids. Germline V gene sequence: CDR1 SQVTM, CDR2 ANQGSEA. In nucleotides, the CDR3 is TGCAGCGTTGGAGTTCTCGGAGCCGGGGAGCTGTTTTTT. Its protein is CSVGVLGAGELFF.

This clonotype was picked up many times. This chain connects TRBV20-1 to TRBJ2-5, with D unclear. Trimming took off 6 bases at V and 7 bases at J, with 12 bases between the two ends. The CDR3 has 11 amino acids. Germline lookup yields CDR1 DFQATT and CDR2 SNEGSKA (reference sequence). CDR3 region: CSAGGVVTQYF. The CDR3 DNA reads as TGCAGTGCGGGTGGGGTTGTGACCCAGTACTTC.

This clonotype occurred a few times. This rearrangement joins TRBV12-3 or TRBV12-4 to TRBJ2-1, with D possibly TRBD1 on 6 matching bases. This CDR3 is 17 amino acids long. V lost 5 bases, J lost 0 bases, and 17 bases lay in between. The CDR3 loop reads CASSPLGTMGSYNEQFF. Here the CDR3 DNA reads TGTGCCAGCAGTCCCCTAGGGACAATGGGCTCCTACAATGAGCAGTTCTTC.

This clonotype has only a few counts. The chain combines TRBV30 with TRBJ2-1; the match to TRBD2 covers 11 bases. J lost 6 bases, V lost 2 bases, and 3 bases had no gene match. This CDR3 is built from 14 residues. Germline lookup yields CDR1 GTSNPN and CDR2 SVGIG (reference sequence). The CDR3: CAWSLAGGFNEQFF. The CDR3 bases are TGTGCCTGGAGTTTAGCGGGAGGGTTCAATGAGCAGTTCTTC. The full variable domain, rest sourced from reference TRBV30 and TRBJ2-1, is SQTIHQWPATLVQPVGSPLSLECTVEGTSNPNLYWYRQAAGRGLQLLFYSVGIGQISSEVPQNLSASRPQDRQFILSSKKLLLSDSGFYLCAWSLAGGFNEQFFGPGTRLTVL.

The chain uses TRBV7-9 and TRBJ2-7; D possibly corresponds to TRBD2 (6 bases). The CDR3 covers 14 residues. From germline, CDR1 is SEHNR and CDR2 FQNEAQ (reference sequence). V was clipped by 3 bases and J by 2 bases, with 11 bases between them. CDR3 loop: CASSFGGETYEQYF. The CDR3 DNA reads as TGTGCCAGCAGCTTCGGCGGGGAGACCTACGAGCAGTACTTC. Combining the CDR3 with reference TRBV7-9 and TRBJ2-7 gives the whole variable domain DTGVSQNPRHKITKRGQNVTFRCDPISEHNRLYWYRQTLGQGPEFLTYFQNEAQLEKSRLLSDRFSAERPKGSFSTLEIQRTEQGDSAMYLCASSFGGETYEQYFGPGTRLTVT.

V is TRBV20-1 and J is TRBJ2-2; possible D gene TRBD2, 5 bases. The CDR3 sequence is 13 residues long. In germline, CDR1 is DFQATT, CDR2 SNEGSKA (reference sequence). Trimming left V 7 bases short and J 6 bases short, with 15 bases between. The CDR3 DNA follows: TGCAGTGTACTAAGGGCGGAGGCCGGGGAGCTGTTTTTT. Its translation is CSVLRAEAGELFF.

The chain joins TRBV6-5 to TRBJ2-5; weak D call: TRBD1 (5 bases). This CDR3 is 14 amino acids long. CDR1 is MNHEY, CDR2 SVGAGI, per germline. Trimming took 0 bases from V and 5 from J, leaving 10 bases between them. The CDR3: CASSYSTVGETQYF. The CDR3 DNA reads TGTGCCAGCAGTTACTCGACAGTCGGGGAGACCCAGTACTTC.

This chain links TRBV9 with TRBJ2-3; 7 bases agree with TRBD2. The junction had 9 bases not matched to a gene; V was cut back by 3 bases and J by 14 bases. The germline V gene encodes CDR1 SGDLS and CDR2 YYNGEE. This CDR3 has 12 residues. This CDR3 is CASSGEGTQRYF. The CDR3 region has the DNA TGTGCCAGCAGCGGGGAGGGGACCCAACGGTATTTT. Using reference TRBV9 and TRBJ2-3 for the parts outside the CDR3, the full variable domain is DSGVTQTPKHLITATGQRVTLRCSPRSGDLSVYWYQQSLDQGLQFLIQYYNGEERAKGNILERFSAQQFPDLHSELNLSSLELGDSALYFCASSGEGTQRYFGPGTRLTVL.

The chain carries TRBV29-1 and TRBJ2-1; D is perhaps TRBD1 or TRBD2 (5 bases each). The ends were cut back, 7 bases at V and 6 bases at J, with 19 bases in the middle. The CDR3 covers 14 residues. Looked up from germline, CDR1 is SQVTM and CDR2 is ANQGSEA. This CDR3 reads CSALYGTTANEQFF. In nucleotides, the CDR3 is TGCAGCGCCCTATACGGGACGACTGCCAATGAGCAGTTCTTC.

This chain uses TRBV3-1 with TRBJ2-1; 10 bases fit TRBD2. The V gene's germline CDR1 is LGHDT and CDR2 YNNKEL (reference sequence). The CDR3 has 11 residues. CDR3 nucleotides: TGTGCAGCGGGAGGGCGTAATGAGCAGTTCTTC. Amino acid sequence: CAAGGRNEQFF.

This clonotype was detected ten times or more. The chain combines TRBV20-1 with TRBJ2-1, with D tentatively TRBD1 or TRBD2 (6 bases each). Looked up from germline, CDR1 is DFQATT and CDR2 is SNEGSKA (reference sequence). Between the trimmed V and J ends, which lost 2 bases and 2 bases, there was a span of 13 bases. This CDR3 has 15 amino acids. The CDR3 region is CSARRGGTTYNEQFF. The DNA for the CDR3 is TGCAGTGCTAGACGTGGCGGGACAACCTACAATGAGCAGTTCTTC.

This clonotype was seen repeatedly, ten times or more. The V gene is TRBV9, the J gene TRBJ1-6; 9 bases fit TRBD1. The CDR3 extends over 15 amino acids. V shed 4 bases and J 7 bases; nucleotides not matched to a gene: 6. Germline CDR1 SGDLS, CDR2 YYNGEE. CDR3 loop: CASSTPGTGNSPLHF. The CDR3 bases are TGTGCCAGCAGCACTCCCGGGACAGGGAATTCACCCCTCCACTTT. Using reference TRBV9 and TRBJ1-6 for the parts outside the CDR3, the full variable domain is DSGVTQTPKHLITATGQRVTLRCSPRSGDLSVYWYQQSLDQGLQFLIQYYNGEERAKGNILERFSAQQFPDLHSELNLSSLELGDSALYFCASSTPGTGNSPLHFGNGTRLTVT.

The gene calls are TRBV9 and TRBJ2-3, with D maybe TRBD2 (5 bases). The V and J ends lost 0 bases and 8 bases respectively, with 16 bases between them. Germline-derived CDR1 and CDR2 are SGDLS and YYNGEE. The length of the CDR3 is 15 residues. In DNA form, the CDR3 reads TGTGCCAGCAGCGTAGAAGCTAGCTTCGGTAGTACGCAGTATTTT. It encodes CASSVEASFGSTQYF.

V is TRBV2 and J is TRBJ2-1; D gene ambiguous. Germline CDR1 is SNHLY and CDR2 is FYNNEI. V was cut by 2 bases and J by 8 bases, with 10 bases left in between. This CDR3 has 13 amino acids. The CDR3 DNA sequence: TGTGCCAGCAGTGAATCCCCTGTCCATGAGCAGTTCTTC. As protein: CASSESPVHEQFF.

Ten or more counts support this clonotype. V and J are TRBV11-2 and TRBJ2-7; perhaps D is TRBD1 or TRBD2 (5 bases each). This CDR3 has 14 residues. Germline V gene data show CDR1 as SGHAT and CDR2 as FQNNGV. Trimming left V 1 base short and J 3 bases short, with 10 bases between. The CDR3 region has the DNA TGTGCCAGCAGCTTAGGGGGGTTTAGCTACGAGCAGTACTTC. Encoded protein: CASSLGGFSYEQYF.

The chain couples TRBV5-4 to TRBJ2-2, with a tentative D call TRBD1 (7 bases). This CDR3 is 19 amino acids long. Germline V lookup: CDR1 SGHNT, CDR2 YYREEE (reference sequence). Trimming cost V 0 bases and J 0 bases, with 18 bases left between them. CDR3 loop: CASSLAWGDRLSNTGELFF. CDR3 bases: TGTGCCAGCAGCTTGGCCTGGGGGGACAGACTTTCGAACACCGGGGAGCTGTTTTTT.

This clonotype was detected a few times. CDR3 sequence (DNA): TGCAGTGCTAAGAGTTGGCGGAGTAGCACAGATACGCAGTATTTT. Its protein product is CSAKSWRSSTDTQYF. The V gene is TRBV20-1, the J gene TRBJ2-3; D is undetermined. This CDR3 has 15 amino acids. Trimming removed 4 bases from V and 0 bases from J, with 14 bases in between. From germline, CDR1 is DFQATT and CDR2 SNEGSKA (reference sequence).

This clonotype showed up just a few times. A junction boundary mismatches the germline segment, possibly from a read error. The chain has TRBV12-3 or TRBV12-4 and TRBJ2-7, with TRBD2 matching 8 bases. The CDR3 loop spans 16 amino acids. CDR3 DNA: TGTGCCAGCAAGGGGGTAGGGACTAGTATCTCCCACGAGCAGTACTTC. Translation: CASKGVGTSISHEQYF.

This clonotype has at least ten counts. The rearrangement joins TRBV11-2 to TRBJ2-1, with 7 bases identical to TRBD2. V shed 6 bases and J 5 bases; nucleotides not matched to a gene: 10. This CDR3 is 15 amino acids long. CDR1 SGHAT and CDR2 FQNNGV come from the germline V gene. CDR3 DNA: TGTGCCAGCAGGAAAACGGGACTATTTAACAATGAGCAGTTCTTC. This sequence encodes CASRKTGLFNNEQFF.

The rearrangement links TRBV3-1 to TRBJ2-5, with D uncertain. CDR1 LGHDT and CDR2 YNNKEL come from the germline V gene (reference sequence). This CDR3 region has 12 residues. V was shortened by 3 bases and J by 5 bases, with 7 bases between the two germline ends. The CDR3 nucleotides are TGTGCCAGCAGCCACACCGCGGAGACCCAGTACTTC. This translates into CASSHTAETQYF.

Ten or more counts support this clonotype. The chain combines TRBV5-6 with TRBJ2-3, with 12 bases aligning to TRBD2. The length of the CDR3 is 16 residues. The V segment lost 1 base and the J segment 3 bases; nucleotides outside the gene matches: 3. Germline CDR1 SGHDT, CDR2 YYEEEE. The DNA of the CDR3 is TGTGCCAGCAGCTTGCGACTAGCGGGAGTGACAGATACGCAGTATTTT. Protein product: CASSLRLAGVTDTQYF.

This clonotype came up a few times. V and J are TRBV30 and TRBJ2-1, with D hard to call. The V gene lost 3 bases and the J gene lost 6 bases, with 21 bases spanning the gap. Germline CDR1 GTSNPN, CDR2 SVGIG (reference sequence). The CDR3 is 16 amino acids. The CDR3 sequence is CAWSAPNPPLRNEQFF. The CDR3 DNA is TGTGCCTGGAGCGCCCCGAACCCACCACTACGCAATGAGCAGTTCTTC.

This clonotype showed up many times. This rearrangement joins TRBV30 to TRBJ2-3, with D unresolved. From germline, CDR1 is GTSNPN and CDR2 SVGIG (reference sequence). The germline V and J ends were trimmed by 3 bases and 0 bases, with 4 bases remaining between them. CDR3 length: 12 residues. The CDR3 region has the DNA TGTGCCTGGAGGCAAAGCACAGATACGCAGTATTTT. This encodes CAWRQSTDTQYF.

The chain carries TRBV3-1 and TRBJ1-2; the D is unclear. Deletions cut 4 bases from V and 7 bases from J, with 7 bases between. Germline CDR1 is LGHDT and CDR2 is YNNKEL (reference sequence). CDR3 length: 11 residues. This CDR3 reads CASSLAGGYTF. The CDR3 nucleotides are TGTGCCAGCAGCCTAGCAGGTGGCTACACCTTC.